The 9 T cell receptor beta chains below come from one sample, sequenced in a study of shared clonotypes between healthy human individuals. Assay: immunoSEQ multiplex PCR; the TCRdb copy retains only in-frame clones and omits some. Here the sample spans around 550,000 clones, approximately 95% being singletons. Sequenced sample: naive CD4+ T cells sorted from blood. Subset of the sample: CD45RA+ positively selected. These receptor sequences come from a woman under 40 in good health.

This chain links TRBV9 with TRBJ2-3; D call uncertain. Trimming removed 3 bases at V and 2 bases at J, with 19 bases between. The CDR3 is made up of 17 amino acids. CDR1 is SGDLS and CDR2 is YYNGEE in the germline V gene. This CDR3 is CASSGGRNQPNTDTQYF. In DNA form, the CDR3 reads TGTGCCAGCAGCGGTGGAAGGAACCAACCCAACACAGATACGCAGTATTTT.

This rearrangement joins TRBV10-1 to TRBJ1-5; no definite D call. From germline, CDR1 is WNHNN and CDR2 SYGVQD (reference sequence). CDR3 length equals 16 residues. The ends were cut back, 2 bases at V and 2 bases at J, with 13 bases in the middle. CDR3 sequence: CASSEGTLWGNQPQHF. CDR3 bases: TGCGCCAGCAGTGAGGGCACCCTGTGGGGCAATCAGCCCCAGCATTTT.

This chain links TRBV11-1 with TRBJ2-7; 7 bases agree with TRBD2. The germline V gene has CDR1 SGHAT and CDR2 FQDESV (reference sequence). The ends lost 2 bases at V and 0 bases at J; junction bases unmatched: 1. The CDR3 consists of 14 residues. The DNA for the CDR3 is TGTGCCAGCAGCTTACAGCGGGACTCCTACGAGCAGTACTTC. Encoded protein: CASSLQRDSYEQYF.

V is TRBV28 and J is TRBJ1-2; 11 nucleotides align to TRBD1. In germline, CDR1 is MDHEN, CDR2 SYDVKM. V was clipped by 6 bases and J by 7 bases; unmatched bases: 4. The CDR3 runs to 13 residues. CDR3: CASRGQGVGGYTF. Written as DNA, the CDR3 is TGTGCCAGCAGGGGACAGGGGGTCGGTGGCTACACCTTC.

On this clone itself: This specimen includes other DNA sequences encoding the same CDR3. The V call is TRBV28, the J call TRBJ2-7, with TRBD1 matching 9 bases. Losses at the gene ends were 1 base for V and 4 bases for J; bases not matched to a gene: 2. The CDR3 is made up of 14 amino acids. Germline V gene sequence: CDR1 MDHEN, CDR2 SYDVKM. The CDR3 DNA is TGTGCCAGCAGTTTATCTGGACAGGGGTACGAGCAGTACTTC. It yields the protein CASSLSGQGYEQYF. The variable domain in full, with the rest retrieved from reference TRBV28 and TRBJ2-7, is DVKVTQSSRYLVKRTGEKVFLECVQDMDHENMFWYRQDPGLGLRLIYFSYDVKMKEKGDIPEGYSVSREKKERFSLILESASTNQTSMYLCASSLSGQGYEQYFGPGTRLTVT.

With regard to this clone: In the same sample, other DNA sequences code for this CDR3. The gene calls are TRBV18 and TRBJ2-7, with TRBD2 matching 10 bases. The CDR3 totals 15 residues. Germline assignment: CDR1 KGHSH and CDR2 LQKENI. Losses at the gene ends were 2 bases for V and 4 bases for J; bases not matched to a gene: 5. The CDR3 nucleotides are TGTGCCAGCTCACCAAGCGGGAGGGCCTCGTACGAGCAGTACTTC. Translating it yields CASSPSGRASYEQYF.

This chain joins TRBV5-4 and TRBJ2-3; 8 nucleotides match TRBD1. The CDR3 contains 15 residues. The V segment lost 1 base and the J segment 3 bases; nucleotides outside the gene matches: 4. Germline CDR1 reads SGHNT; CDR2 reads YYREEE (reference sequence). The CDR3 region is CASSLLTGVTDTQYF. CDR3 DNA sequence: TGTGCCAGCAGCTTGCTGACAGGGGTGACAGATACGCAGTATTTT. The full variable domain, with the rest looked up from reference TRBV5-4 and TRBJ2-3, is ETGVTQSPTHLIKTRGQQVTLRCSSQSGHNTVSWYQQALGQGPQFIFQYYREEENGRGNFPPRFSGLQFPNYSSELNVNALELDDSALYLCASSLLTGVTDTQYFGPGTRLTVL.

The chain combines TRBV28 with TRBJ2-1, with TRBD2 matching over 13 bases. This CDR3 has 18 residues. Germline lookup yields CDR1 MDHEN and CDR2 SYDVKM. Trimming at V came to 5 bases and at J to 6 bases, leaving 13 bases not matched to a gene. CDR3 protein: CASSLLTGLAGAANEQFF. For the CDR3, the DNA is TGTGCCAGCAGTCTCCTAACCGGACTAGCGGGAGCTGCCAATGAGCAGTTCTTC.

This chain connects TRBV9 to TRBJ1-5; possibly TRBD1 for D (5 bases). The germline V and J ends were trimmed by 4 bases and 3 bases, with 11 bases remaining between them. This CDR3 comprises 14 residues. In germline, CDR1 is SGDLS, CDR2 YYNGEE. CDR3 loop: CASSPTVTNQPQHF. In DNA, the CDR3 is TGTGCCAGCAGCCCGACAGTTACCAATCAGCCCCAGCATTTT.